The clone carrying this T cell receptor (beta chain) was picked up a small number of times. This entry comes from a study of cytomegalovirus exposure and HLA in healthy donors. PCR employed 60 Vbeta and 13 Jbeta primers. The method was immunoSEQ multiplex PCR; TCRdb's version includes in-frame clones alone and lacks a portion of them. The repertoire consists of more than 80,000 clones, with approximately 75% occurring once and the leading ten covering 11% to 15%. CDR3 length equals 13 residues. The V and J ends lost 6 bases and 6 bases respectively, with 15 bases between them. Looked up from germline, CDR1 is WSHSY and CDR2 is SAAADI.

V and J are TRBV10-2 and TRBJ2-7; D perhaps matches TRBD2 (5 bases). The specimen sequenced was PBMCs. The sequence was obtained from a woman between 65 and 79 years old in good health and CMV-seropositive. The CDR3 DNA reads TGCGCCAGCAGGTTCGGTGGGGAGTTCGAGCAGTACTTC. Translating it yields CASRFGGEFEQYF.